The T cell receptor (beta chain) described here comes from a study of response to subunit inactivated influenza vaccine. Study observations and caveats: Authors suggested seasonal influenza vaccinations each recruit few new T cells.

V was pared by 2 bases and J by 0 bases, with 3 bases of the junction left unmatched. Germline CDR1 reads SQVTM; CDR2 reads ANQGSEA. This CDR3 region has 14 residues. TCRdb called the RT-PCR reads again in MiXCR, with one record for every CDR3 protein. The sample includes 800,000 or so distinct CDR3 sequences, around 21% seen only once; the top ten take 10% to 13%. This clonotype appeared a few times. Its antigen remains unidentified. The receptor comes from a man aged 50 to 60 who received an inactivated influenza vaccine. The sequencing here drew on PBMCs from blood, taken about 5 days after vaccination. This chain joins TRBV29-1 and TRBJ1-1; 7 nucleotides agree with TRBD1. The chain's CDR3 is CSVERGQLNTEAFF. The CDR3 DNA reads TGCAGCGTTGAAAGGGGACAGCTGAACACTGAAGCTTTCTTT.